This T cell receptor (beta chain) was documented in a study of tumor and adjacent non-tumor tissue in lung cancer. In the study overall: There were around 11 adenocarcinoma, a couple of squamous cell carcinoma and 1 small cell lung cancer cases. Study findings and constraints: Top 100 clones took a larger repertoire share in normal lung.

No cell sorting was done before RNA was extracted from the tissue. This CDR3 has 13 amino acids. A modified ARM-PCR protocol with three rounds of nested PCR amplified TCRbeta. TCRdb itself ran the multiplex PCR reads through MiXCR, one entry per CDR3 protein. The sample consists of under 95,000 distinct CDR3 sequences, roughly 62% of them appearing once. As regards this clonotype: Its target is unknown. A much larger clone lies one base from this, so it may be a read error.

This sequence joins TRBV12-3 or TRBV12-4 and TRBJ2-1, with no clear D. The clonotype was recovered from a man aged 70-80 years with non-small cell lung cancer. Sequencing was performed on lung tumor tissue. CDR3 region: CATVAGPYNEQSF. CDR3 sequence (DNA): TGTGCCACCGTGGCAGGACCCTACAATGAGCAGTCCTTC.